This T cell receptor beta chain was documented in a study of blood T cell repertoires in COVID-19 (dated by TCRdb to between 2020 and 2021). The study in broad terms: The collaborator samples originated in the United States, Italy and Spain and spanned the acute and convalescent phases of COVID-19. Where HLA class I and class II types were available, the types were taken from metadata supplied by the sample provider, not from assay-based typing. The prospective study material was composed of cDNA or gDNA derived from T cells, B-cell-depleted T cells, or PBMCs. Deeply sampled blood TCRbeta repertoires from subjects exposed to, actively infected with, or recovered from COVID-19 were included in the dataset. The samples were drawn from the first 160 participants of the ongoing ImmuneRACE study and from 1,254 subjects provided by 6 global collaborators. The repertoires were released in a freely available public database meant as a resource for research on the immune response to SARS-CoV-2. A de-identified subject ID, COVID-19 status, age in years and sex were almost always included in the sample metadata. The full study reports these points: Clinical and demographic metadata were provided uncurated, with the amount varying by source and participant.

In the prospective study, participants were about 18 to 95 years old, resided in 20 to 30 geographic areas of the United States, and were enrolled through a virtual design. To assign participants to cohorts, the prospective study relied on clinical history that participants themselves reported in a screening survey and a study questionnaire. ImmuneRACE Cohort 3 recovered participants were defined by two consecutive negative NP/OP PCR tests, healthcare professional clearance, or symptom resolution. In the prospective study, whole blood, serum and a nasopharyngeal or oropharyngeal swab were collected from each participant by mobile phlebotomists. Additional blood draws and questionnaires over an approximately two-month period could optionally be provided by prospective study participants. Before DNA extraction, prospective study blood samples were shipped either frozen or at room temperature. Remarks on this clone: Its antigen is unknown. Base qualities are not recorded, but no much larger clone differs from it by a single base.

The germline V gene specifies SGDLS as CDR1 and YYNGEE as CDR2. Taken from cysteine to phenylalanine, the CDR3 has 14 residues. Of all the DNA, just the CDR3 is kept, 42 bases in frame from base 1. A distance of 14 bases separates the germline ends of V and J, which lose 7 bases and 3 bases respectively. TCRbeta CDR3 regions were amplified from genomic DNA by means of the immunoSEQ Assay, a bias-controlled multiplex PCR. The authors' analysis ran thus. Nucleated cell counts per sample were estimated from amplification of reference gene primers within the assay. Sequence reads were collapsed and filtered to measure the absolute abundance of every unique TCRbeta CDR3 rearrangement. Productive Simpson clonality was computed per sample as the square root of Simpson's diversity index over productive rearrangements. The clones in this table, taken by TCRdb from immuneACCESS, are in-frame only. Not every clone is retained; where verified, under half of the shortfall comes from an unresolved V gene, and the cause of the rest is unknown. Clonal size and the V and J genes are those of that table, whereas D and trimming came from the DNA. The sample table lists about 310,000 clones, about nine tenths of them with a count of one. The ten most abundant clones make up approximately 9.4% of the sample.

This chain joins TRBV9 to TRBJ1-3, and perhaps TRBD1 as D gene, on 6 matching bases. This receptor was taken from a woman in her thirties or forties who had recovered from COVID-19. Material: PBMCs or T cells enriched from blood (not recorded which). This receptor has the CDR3 CASGQDRFGNTIYF. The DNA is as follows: TGTGCCAGCGGCCAAGACAGGTTTGGAAACACCATATATTTT.